This T cell receptor (beta chain) was captured by sequencing in a study of blood T cell repertoires in COVID-19. Study context: Spain, Italy and the United States supplied samples that represented acute and convalescent COVID-19. The cDNA or gDNA used as material had been derived from T cells, B-cell-depleted T cells, or PBMCs.

This clone was observed a few times. Here immunoSEQ multiplex PCR was the method, and the copy in TCRdb shows in-frame clones only, minus some. The sample includes 20,000 to 25,000 clones, 80% to 90% of them seen just once. Germline loops: CDR1 MNHEY, CDR2 SMNVEV (reference sequence). J gave up 3 bases and V 5 bases, and 7 bases lay outside the gene matches. The CDR3 contains 15 residues. The receptor comes from a man in his sixties or seventies with acute or convalescent COVID-19. J is TRBJ1-5 and V is TRBV27; TRBD1 aligns across 7 bases. Material for sequencing was peripheral blood. The CDR3 loop is CASSPDRAINQPQHF. CDR3 DNA: TGTGCCAGCAGTCCTGACAGGGCGATCAATCAGCCCCAGCATTTT.